Presented here are 23 T cell receptor beta chains from one specimen sequenced in a study of shared clonotypes between healthy human individuals. The protocol was immunoSEQ multiplex PCR, while the TCRdb copy is restricted to in-frame clones and leaves out a portion. The data show about 530,000 clones, less than 96% seen once. The sequencing sample was made of naive CD4+ T cells sorted from blood. Subset defined: CD45RA+ positively selected. Every receptor here comes from a woman in her thirties in good health.

This chain connects TRBV27 to TRBJ2-7; 7 bases line up with TRBD1. The CDR3 contains 15 residues. Looked up from germline, CDR1 is MNHEY and CDR2 is SMNVEV (reference sequence). Unmatched junction bases numbered 6, after V lost 2 bases and J lost 2 bases. CDR3 coding DNA: TGTGCCAGCAGTTTAAAGGTGACAGGGACCTACGAGCAGTACTTC. As protein: CASSLKVTGTYEQYF.

The V gene is TRBV6-4, the J gene TRBJ2-5, with 10 bases aligning to TRBD2. The V segment lost 9 bases and the J segment 4 bases; nucleotides outside the gene matches: 11. The germline CDR1 and CDR2 sequences are MRHNA and SNTAGT. This CDR3 region has 15 residues. The CDR3 here is CASVKAGGPSETQYF. The CDR3 nucleotides read TGTGCCAGTGTAAAAGCGGGAGGGCCCTCAGAGACCCAGTACTTC.

V gene TRBV14 combines with J gene TRBJ2-7; D is undetermined. This CDR3 spans 14 amino acids. The germline V and J ends were trimmed by 0 bases and 2 bases, with 8 bases remaining between them. The germline V gene encodes CDR1 SGHDN and CDR2 FVKESK. CDR3 sequence reads: CASSQEHRTYEQYF. DNA for the CDR3: TGTGCCAGCAGCCAAGAACACCGCACCTACGAGCAGTACTTC.

DNA of the CDR3: TGCGCCAGCAGGCGGGGGAGAGACTACAATGAGCAGTTCTTC. Encoded protein: CASRRGRDYNEQFF. The chain is built from TRBV4-1 and TRBJ2-1, with TRBD2 matching over 7 bases. The CDR3 loop spans 14 amino acids. J was trimmed by 3 bases and V by 6 bases; bases with no gene match: 5. Germline values: CDR1 MGHRA, CDR2 YSYEKL.

V gene TRBV28 combines with J gene TRBJ2-1, with D possibly matching TRBD2 (5 bases). Germline V CDR1 and CDR2: MDHEN, SYDVKM. V shed 8 bases and J shed 3 bases, with 17 bases lying between them. The CDR3 totals 15 residues. The CDR3 here is CASPPPSGYYNEQFF. CDR3 bases: TGTGCCAGCCCACCCCCAAGCGGATACTACAATGAGCAGTTCTTC.

The chain recombines TRBV2 with TRBJ2-6, with D tentatively TRBD2 (5 bases). Germline assignment: CDR1 SNHLY and CDR2 FYNNEI. Trimming stripped 8 bases from V and 0 bases from J, with 11 bases between. There are 15 residues in the CDR3. In DNA form, the CDR3 reads TGTGCCAGCGGGCCGAGGGACTCTGGGGCCAACGTCCTGACTTTC. This sequence encodes CASGPRDSGANVLTF.

The chain employs TRBV13 and TRBJ1-2; TRBD1 matches at 10 bases. The CDR3 is 14 amino acids. Germline V gives CDR1 PRHDT, CDR2 FYEKMQ (reference sequence). The V and J ends lost 6 bases and 8 bases, in that order; junction bases with no gene match: 9. This CDR3 is CASSSGQGNWGYTF. CDR3 DNA sequence: TGTGCCAGCAGTTCGGGACAGGGGAATTGGGGCTACACCTTC.

Of note for this clone: This sample also contains other DNA sequences that code for the same CDR3. The chain links TRBV28 to TRBJ1-2, with 10 nucleotides matching TRBD1. J was trimmed by 6 bases and V by 4 bases; bases with no gene match: 2. The germline gives CDR1 MDHEN, CDR2 SYDVKM. There are 13 residues in the CDR3. For the CDR3, the DNA is TGTGCCAGCAGTTCCGGACAGGGGGATGGCTACACCTTC. This translates into CASSSGQGDGYTF.

The chain recombines TRBV28 with TRBJ1-2, with 8 nucleotides matching TRBD1. The germline V gene encodes CDR1 MDHEN and CDR2 SYDVKM. The CDR3 length is 16 residues. V trimming: 2 bases; J trimming: 8 bases; junction bases outside the gene matches: 13. CDR3 in amino acids: CASSLTDRAPTKGYTF. The CDR3 DNA is TGTGCCAGCAGTTTAACGGACAGGGCCCCGACTAAAGGCTACACCTTC.

V and J are TRBV19 and TRBJ2-7; the match to TRBD2 covers 10 bases. CDR3 length: 17 residues. The germline gives CDR1 LNHDA, CDR2 SQIVND (reference sequence). With V trimmed by 5 bases and J by 6 bases, 16 bases remained unmatched. The CDR3: CASSLVASGSGPFEQYF. The CDR3 DNA sequence: TGTGCCAGTAGTCTTGTGGCTAGCGGGAGTGGTCCTTTCGAGCAGTACTTC.

The chain carries TRBV19 and TRBJ2-7, with 13 bases matching TRBD2. Germline V gives CDR1 LNHDA, CDR2 SQIVND (reference sequence). This CDR3 region has 16 residues. Losses at the gene ends were 4 bases for V and 5 bases for J; bases not matched to a gene: 8. In nucleotides, the CDR3 is TGTGCCAGTAGTACCCGGACTAGCGGGAGTAGAAACGAGCAGTACTTC. Translation: CASSTRTSGSRNEQYF.

The genes are TRBV28 and TRBJ1-2, with 8 bases identical to TRBD1. The germline gives CDR1 MDHEN, CDR2 SYDVKM. The CDR3 has 15 residues. The ends lost 5 bases at V and 5 bases at J; junction bases unmatched: 10. The CDR3 spells CASSVTGGHGYGYTF. The CDR3 coding sequence is TGTGCCAGCAGTGTAACAGGGGGGCACGGGTATGGCTACACCTTC.

The chain recombines TRBV6-6 with TRBJ1-5; D unclear. Germline V gene lookup returns CDR1 MNHNY and CDR2 SVGAGI (reference sequence). V gave up 6 bases and J gave up 5 bases, with 14 bases separating them. CDR3 length: 14 amino acids. This CDR3 reads CASRASGFDQPQHF. The CDR3 bases are TGTGCCAGCAGAGCCAGCGGGTTTGATCAGCCCCAGCATTTT.

The chain combines TRBV18 with TRBJ2-3; 11 positions agree with TRBD2. V lost 4 bases to trimming and J lost 5 bases; unmatched junction nucleotides: 5. The CDR3 has 15 residues. The germline V gene encodes CDR1 KGHSH and CDR2 LQKENI. The CDR3 nucleotides read TGTGCCAGCTCACGCAAGGGACTAGCGGAAGATACGCAGTATTTT. As protein: CASSRKGLAEDTQYF.

The chain is built from TRBV28 and TRBJ1-4; D not resolved. The germline V gene has CDR1 MDHEN and CDR2 SYDVKM. The CDR3 is made up of 14 amino acids. Trimming pared 2 bases from V and 9 bases from J, leaving 13 bases between. As DNA, the CDR3 is TGTGCCAGCAGTTTACCCAGCTTGGAGAAAAAACTGTTTTTT. Its translation: CASSLPSLEKKLFF.

The rearrangement uses TRBV7-8 and TRBJ1-1, with D unresolved. This CDR3 region has 11 residues. Trimming removed 5 bases from V and 2 bases from J, with 3 bases in between. Germline CDR1 SGHVS, CDR2 FQNEAQ. The CDR3: CASSGNTEAFF. The CDR3 DNA follows: TGTGCCAGCAGCGGCAACACTGAAGCTTTCTTT.

The chain employs TRBV27 and TRBJ2-7, with 7 positions matching TRBD2. The J segment lost 3 bases and the V segment lost 6 bases, leaving 8 bases of the junction unmatched. The CDR3 is made up of 14 amino acids. Per germline, CDR1 MNHEY and CDR2 SMNVEV (reference sequence). In DNA form, the CDR3 reads TGTGCCAGCAGGCTAGCGGAAACTTACTACGAGCAGTACTTC. It yields the protein CASRLAETYYEQYF.

V and J are TRBV19 and TRBJ2-1; unclear D gene. The germline V and J ends were trimmed by 10 bases and 0 bases, with 16 bases remaining between them. CDR3 length: 15 residues. CDR1 LNHDA and CDR2 SQIVND come from the germline V gene (reference sequence). CDR3 DNA: TGTGCCACAGCACCGAGTGGAAGCTCCTACAATGAGCAGTTCTTC. Translated, it gives CATAPSGSSYNEQFF.

The chain employs TRBV27 and TRBJ1-4; TRBD1 matches 8 bases. The J segment lost 8 bases and the V segment lost 6 bases, leaving 8 bases of the junction unmatched. Germline values: CDR1 MNHEY, CDR2 SMNVEV (reference sequence). The CDR3 totals 14 residues. For the CDR3, the DNA is TGTGCCAGCAGACGAGGGACAGGATACGAAAAACTGTTTTTT. Residues: CASRRGTGYEKLFF.

The V gene is TRBV28, the J gene TRBJ1-2; TRBD1 might be the D (5 bases). V dropped 8 bases and J dropped 8 bases, with 15 bases sitting between them. This CDR3 region has 12 residues. CDR1 is MDHEN and CDR2 is SYDVKM in the germline V gene. CDR3 DNA sequence: TGTGCCAGCGTCGGGGGGGAGGGCGGCTACACCTTC. Protein: CASVGGEGGYTF.

The rearrangement joins TRBV7-9 to TRBJ1-5, with 7 nucleotides matching TRBD1. V shed 3 bases, J shed 7 bases, and the junction held 6 bases outside the gene matches. The CDR3 extends over 14 amino acids. Per germline, CDR1 SEHNR and CDR2 FQNEAQ (reference sequence). The chain's CDR3 is CASSLTGQNQPQHF. The CDR3 DNA reads as TGTGCCAGCAGCTTGACAGGGCAGAACCAGCCCCAGCATTTT. Full variable domain (rest looked up from reference TRBV7-9 and TRBJ1-5): DTGVSQNPRHKITKRGQNVTFRCDPISEHNRLYWYRQTLGQGPEFLTYFQNEAQLEKSRLLSDRFSAERPKGSFSTLEIQRTEQGDSAMYLCASSLTGQNQPQHFGDGTRLSIL.

The chain carries TRBV7-5 and TRBJ1-4; whether TRBD1, the table's D call, matches the DNA was not checked. TRBV7-5 is deemed a pseudogene. CDR3 length: 16 residues. CDR3 loop: CVRSSGHQGSNEKLFF. The CDR3 DNA is TGTGTCAGAAGCTCGGGACATCAGGGTTCAAATGAAAAACTGTTTTTT.

This rearrangement joins TRBV19 to TRBJ2-5; 9 bases agree with TRBD1. The DNA end lines up better with TRBJ2-7; the J call may be wrong. CDR1 is LNHDA, CDR2 SQIVND, per germline (reference sequence). The CDR3 contains 13 residues. The CDR3 bases are TGTGCCAGTACTACGGACAGGGGCTACGAGCAGTACTTC. This translates into CASTTDRGYEQYF.